What follows are 14 T cell receptor beta chains derived from one specimen sequenced in a study of OX40 agonist ivuxolimab in advanced cancers. Data came from immunoSEQ multiplex PCR; TCRdb stores just in-frame clones and leaves some out. The sample lists about 150,000 clones; roughly 94% were seen once. This specimen consisted of CD4+ or CD8+ T cells sorted from blood, obtained in a trial of the OX40 agonist ivuxolimab. Every receptor here comes from an adult with an advanced solid tumor such as melanoma, head and neck, liver or kidney cancer.

The chain uses TRBV5-1 and TRBJ2-4; 11 positions match TRBD2. Germline trimming cut 0 bases from V and 5 bases from J; bases unmatched to any gene: 4. CDR3 length: 16 residues. Per the germline V gene, CDR1 is SGHRS and CDR2 is YFSETQ. CDR3 protein: CASSLGPGLAENIQYF. CDR3 DNA sequence: TGCGCCAGCAGCTTGGGACCGGGACTAGCGGAAAACATTCAGTACTTC.

V gene TRBV15 combines with J gene TRBJ2-3; the D gene could be TRBD1 or TRBD2 (5 bases each). Trimming took 0 bases from V and 4 from J, leaving 14 bases between them. The CDR3 contains 16 residues. Germline V gives CDR1 LNHNV, CDR2 YYDKDF (reference sequence). The CDR3 coding sequence is TGTGCCACCAGCAGAGATAGGGGTCTAGCCGCAGATACGCAGTATTTT. This gives the protein CATSRDRGLAADTQYF. The full variable domain, rest sourced from reference TRBV15 and TRBJ2-3, is DAMVIQNPRYQVTQFGKPVTLSCSQTLNHNVMYWYQQKSSQAPKLLFHYYDKDFNNEADTPDNFQSRRPNTSFCFLDIRSPGLGDTAMYLCATSRDRGLAADTQYFGPGTRLTVL.

In its sample, this clone was seen once. The chain uses TRBV7-9 and TRBJ1-3, with D hard to call. This CDR3 has 13 residues. Between the trimmed V and J ends, which lost 1 base and 8 bases, there was a span of 9 bases. Germline V gene data show CDR1 as SEHNR and CDR2 as FQNEAQ (reference sequence). CDR3 amino acids: CASSLGAIDTIYF. CDR3 nucleotides: TGTGCCAGCAGCTTAGGTGCCATAGACACCATATATTTT.

CDR3 coding DNA: TGTGCCAGCAGTGGGGGTGGGACTAGCGGGCTGTACGAGCAGTACTTC. This gives the protein CASSGGGTSGLYEQYF. The chain links TRBV28 to TRBJ2-7; 12 bases fit TRBD2. Per the germline V gene, CDR1 is MDHEN and CDR2 is SYDVKM. The CDR3 length is 16 residues. V shed 5 bases, J shed 4 bases, and the junction held 9 bases outside the gene matches.

The rearrangement links TRBV15 to TRBJ1-5; D gene unclear. Germline loops: CDR1 LNHNV, CDR2 YYDKDF (reference sequence). This CDR3 has 16 amino acids. V was cut by 1 base and J by 1 base, with 11 bases left in between. CDR3 DNA sequence: TGTGCCACCAGCAGAGGCCGGACGGGGAGCAATCAGCCCCAGCATTTT. As protein: CATSRGRTGSNQPQHF.

The chain couples TRBV15 to TRBJ2-7; perhaps TRBD1 as D (6 bases). Germline-derived CDR1 and CDR2 are LNHNV and YYDKDF (reference sequence). V lost 3 bases to trimming and J lost 2 bases, with 14 bases between them. The CDR3 contains 15 residues. CDR3 in amino acids: CATSSRLQGTYEQYF. In DNA form, the CDR3 reads TGTGCCACCAGCAGTCGGCTACAGGGCACCTACGAGCAGTACTTC.

V usage is TRBV11-2 and J usage is TRBJ1-2; D unresolved. This CDR3 spans 13 amino acids. CDR1 SGHAT and CDR2 FQNNGV come from the germline V gene. V lost 5 bases, J lost 6 bases, and 13 bases lay in between. As DNA, the CDR3 is TGTGCCAGCAGCCTGGGATTGGATCATGGCTACACCTTC. Protein sequence: CASSLGLDHGYTF.

J is TRBJ1-1 and V is TRBV5-4; TRBD1 is a possible D gene (6 bases). CDR1 SGHNT and CDR2 YYREEE come from the germline V gene (reference sequence). V lost 5 bases, J lost 1 base, and 12 bases lay in between. CDR3 size: 14 residues. The CDR3 loop is CASSQRGANTEAFF. DNA for the CDR3: TGTGCCAGCAGTCAGAGGGGGGCGAACACTGAAGCTTTCTTT.

The V call is TRBV5-1, the J call TRBJ2-6; no reliable D call. Germline assignment: CDR1 SGHRS and CDR2 YFSETQ. The CDR3 has 13 amino acids. V shed 5 bases and J shed 7 bases, with 10 bases lying between them. In DNA form, the CDR3 reads TGCGCCAGCAGAGTGGACCAAGCCAACGTCCTGACTTTC. Residues: CASRVDQANVLTF.

The CDR3 loop reads CASSLGGMFSYTF. Here the CDR3 DNA reads TGTGCCAGCAGCTTAGGGGGCATGTTCAGCTACACCTTC. J is TRBJ1-2 and V is TRBV13; no clear D. The germline V and J ends were trimmed by 0 bases and 9 bases, with 11 bases remaining between them. This CDR3 has 13 residues. Germline loops: CDR1 PRHDT, CDR2 FYEKMQ (reference sequence).

The rearrangement links TRBV19 to TRBJ1-4; D is perhaps TRBD1 (5 bases). Per the germline V gene, CDR1 is LNHDA and CDR2 is SQIVND (reference sequence). V was clipped by 5 bases and J by 4 bases, with 11 bases between them. The CDR3 is 14 residues long. The CDR3 spells CASSSAGNNEKLFF. In nucleotides, the CDR3 is TGTGCCAGTAGTTCGGCAGGGAATAATGAAAAACTGTTTTTT.

The chain links TRBV19 to TRBJ2-2; the D gene is possibly TRBD2 (6 bases). In germline, CDR1 is LNHDA, CDR2 SQIVND (reference sequence). This CDR3 has 15 residues. V lost 5 bases and J 5 bases, leaving 15 bases between the germline ends. The chain's CDR3 is CASSAGSRLTGELFF. Here the CDR3 DNA reads TGTGCCAGTAGTGCGGGGTCCAGGTTAACCGGGGAGCTGTTTTTT.

V gene TRBV7-2 combines with J gene TRBJ2-1; 8 positions match TRBD2. CDR1 is SGHTA and CDR2 is FQGNSA in the germline V gene. Losses at the gene ends were 1 base for V and 8 bases for J; bases not matched to a gene: 7. The CDR3 loop spans 15 amino acids. The CDR3 nucleotides are TGTGCCAGCAGCTTAGTAGGCGGGGGGCCGGATGAGCAGTTCTTC. Protein sequence: CASSLVGGGPDEQFF.

This chain joins TRBV28 and TRBJ2-3, with D tentatively TRBD2 (5 bases). The CDR3 loop spans 13 amino acids. Germline V gene sequence: CDR1 MDHEN, CDR2 SYDVKM. Trimming pared 5 bases from V and 9 bases from J, leaving 15 bases between. The CDR3: CASSLGVRGTQYF. Written as DNA, the CDR3 is TGTGCCAGCAGTCTCGGGGTGCGAGGGACGCAGTATTTT.